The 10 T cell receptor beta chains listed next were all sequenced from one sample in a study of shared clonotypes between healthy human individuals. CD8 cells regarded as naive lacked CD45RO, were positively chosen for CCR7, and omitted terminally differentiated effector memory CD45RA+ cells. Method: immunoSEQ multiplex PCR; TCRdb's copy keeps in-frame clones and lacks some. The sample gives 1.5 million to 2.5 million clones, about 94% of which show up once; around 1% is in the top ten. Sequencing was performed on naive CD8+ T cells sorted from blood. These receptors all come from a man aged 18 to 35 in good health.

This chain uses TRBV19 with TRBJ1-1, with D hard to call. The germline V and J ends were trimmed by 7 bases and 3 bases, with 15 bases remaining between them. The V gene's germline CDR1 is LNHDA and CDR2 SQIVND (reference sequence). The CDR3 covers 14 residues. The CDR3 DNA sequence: TGTGCCAGTAACTCGAGATGGGGAGACACTGAAGCTTTCTTT. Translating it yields CASNSRWGDTEAFF.

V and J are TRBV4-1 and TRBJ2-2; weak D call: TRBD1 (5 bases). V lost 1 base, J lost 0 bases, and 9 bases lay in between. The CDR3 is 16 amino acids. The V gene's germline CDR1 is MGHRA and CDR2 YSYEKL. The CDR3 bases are TGCGCCAGCAGCCAAGCGACAGTTTCGAACACCGGGGAGCTGTTTTTT. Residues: CASSQATVSNTGELFF.

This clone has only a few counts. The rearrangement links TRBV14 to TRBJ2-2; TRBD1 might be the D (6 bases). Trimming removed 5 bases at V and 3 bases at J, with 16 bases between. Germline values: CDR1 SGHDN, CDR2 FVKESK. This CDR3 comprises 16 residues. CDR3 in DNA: TGTGCCAGCAGCTACAGGGCTACTTACTACACCGGGGAGCTGTTTTTT. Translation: CASSYRATYYTGELFF.

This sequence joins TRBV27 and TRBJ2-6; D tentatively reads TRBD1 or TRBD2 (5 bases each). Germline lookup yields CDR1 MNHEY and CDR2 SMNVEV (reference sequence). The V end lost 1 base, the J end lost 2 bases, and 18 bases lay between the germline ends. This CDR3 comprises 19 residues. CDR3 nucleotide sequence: TGTGCCAGCAGTTTATTTAGTACAGGCTTGGGAGCTGGGGCCAACGTCCTGACTTTC. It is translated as CASSLFSTGLGAGANVLTF.

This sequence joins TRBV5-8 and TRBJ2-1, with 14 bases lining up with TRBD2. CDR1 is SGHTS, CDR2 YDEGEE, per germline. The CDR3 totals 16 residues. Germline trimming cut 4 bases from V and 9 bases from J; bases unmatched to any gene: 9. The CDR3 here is CASSLGLAGVGVEQFF. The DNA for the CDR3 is TGTGCCAGCAGCCTGGGACTAGCGGGAGTGGGGGTTGAGCAGTTCTTC. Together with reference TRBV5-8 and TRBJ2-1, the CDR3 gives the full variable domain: EAGVTQSPTHLIKTRGQQATLRCSPISGHTSVYWYQQALGLGLQFLLWYDEGEERNRGNFPPRFSGRQFPNYSSELNVNALELEDSALYLCASSLGLAGVGVEQFFGPGTRLTVL.

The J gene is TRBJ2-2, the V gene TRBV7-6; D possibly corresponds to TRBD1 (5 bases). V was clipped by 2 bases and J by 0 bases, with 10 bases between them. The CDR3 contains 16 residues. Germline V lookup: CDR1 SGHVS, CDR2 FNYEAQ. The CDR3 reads CASSLLGQPNTGELFF. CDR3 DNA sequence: TGTGCCAGCAGCTTATTGGGGCAACCGAACACCGGGGAGCTGTTTTTT.

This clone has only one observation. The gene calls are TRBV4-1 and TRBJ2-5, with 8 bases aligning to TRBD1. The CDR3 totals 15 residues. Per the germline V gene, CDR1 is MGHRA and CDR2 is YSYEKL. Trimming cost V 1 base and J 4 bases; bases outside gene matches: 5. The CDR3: CASSQGVGTGETQYF. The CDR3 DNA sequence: TGCGCCAGCAGCCAAGGGGTTGGGACAGGAGAGACCCAGTACTTC.

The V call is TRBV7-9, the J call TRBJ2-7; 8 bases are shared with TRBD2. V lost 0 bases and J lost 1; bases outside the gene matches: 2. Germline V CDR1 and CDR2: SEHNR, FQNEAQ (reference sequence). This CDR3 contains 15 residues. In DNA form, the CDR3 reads TGTGCCAGCAGCTTAGCGCGCGGGAGGTCCTACGAGCAGTACTTC. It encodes CASSLARGRSYEQYF.

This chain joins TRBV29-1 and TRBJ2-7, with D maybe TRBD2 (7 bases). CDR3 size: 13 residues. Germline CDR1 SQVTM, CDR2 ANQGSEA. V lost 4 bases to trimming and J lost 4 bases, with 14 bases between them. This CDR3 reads CSVVKGGEYEQYF. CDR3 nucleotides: TGCAGCGTTGTGAAGGGGGGGGAATACGAGCAGTACTTC.

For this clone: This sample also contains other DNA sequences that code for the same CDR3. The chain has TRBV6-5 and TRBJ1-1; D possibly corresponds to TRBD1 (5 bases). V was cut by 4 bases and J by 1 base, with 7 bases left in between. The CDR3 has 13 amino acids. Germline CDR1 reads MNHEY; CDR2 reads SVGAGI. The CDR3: CASSSGGNTEAFF. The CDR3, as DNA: TGTGCCAGCAGTTCGGGGGGGAACACTGAAGCTTTCTTT.